This T cell receptor (beta chain) was captured by sequencing in a study of blood T cell repertoires in COVID-19. At the level of the study: The United States, Italy and Spain supplied acute and convalescent COVID-19 samples.

Authors' processing steps: Reference gene primer amplification gave nucleated cell count estimates. Sequenced by immunoSEQ multiplex PCR; TCRdb stores in-frame clones only, minus some. V, J and clone size were drawn from that table, and D and trimming were deduced from the DNA. This table holds roughly 190,000 clones, about 85% found once. The CDR3 length is 20 residues. In germline, CDR1 is SGHVS, CDR2 FQNEAQ. The trim removed 3 bases at V and 3 bases at J, leaving 14 bases unmatched. This clone was seen only once. The TCR originated in a woman aged 60-75 years with acute or convalescent COVID-19. The sequencing sample was made of peripheral blood. The chain employs TRBV7-8 and TRBJ2-3; TRBD2 matches 14 bases. This CDR3 reads CASSFGTPSGTSGRTDTQYF. CDR3 in DNA: TGTGCCAGCAGCTTCGGGACACCCTCCGGGACTAGCGGGAGAACAGATACGCAGTATTTT.